What follows describes a single TCR beta chain. As handled by the study authors: Cell counts per sample came from amplifying reference gene primers. TCRdb's table, derived via immunoSEQ multiplex PCR, lists solely in-frame clones and lacks some. For V, J and clone size, that table is used; D and trimming come from the DNA. There are fewer than 350,000 clones in the sample; approximately 89% occur only once, and less than 5% lies in the top ten. This CDR3 has 14 residues. Trimming shortened V by 0 bases and J by 5 bases, and 7 bases separated the two germline ends. Germline CDR1 reads SEHNR; CDR2 reads FQNEAQ (reference sequence). The data are from a study of blood T cell repertoires in COVID-19. Seattle participants joined during active infection and were tracked over time.

The V gene is TRBV7-9, the J gene TRBJ1-4; D gene ambiguous. Source material: peripheral blood. The receptor was isolated from a woman in her sixties or seventies with COVID-19, enrolled during active disease. This CDR3 is CASSLATENEKLFF. The CDR3 nucleotides read TGTGCCAGCAGCTTAGCAACGGAGAATGAAAAACTGTTTTTT.